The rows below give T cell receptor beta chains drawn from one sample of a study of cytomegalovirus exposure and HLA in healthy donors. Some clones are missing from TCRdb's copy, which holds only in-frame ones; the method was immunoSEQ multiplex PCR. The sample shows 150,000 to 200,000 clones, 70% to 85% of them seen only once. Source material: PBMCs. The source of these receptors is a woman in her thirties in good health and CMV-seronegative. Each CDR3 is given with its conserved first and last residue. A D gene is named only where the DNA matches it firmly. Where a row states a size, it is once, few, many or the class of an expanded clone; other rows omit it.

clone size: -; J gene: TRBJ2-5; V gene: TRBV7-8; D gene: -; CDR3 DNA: TGTGCCAGCAGCTTAGTAGGGGAAAGTACCCAGTACTTC; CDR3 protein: CASSLVGESTQYF
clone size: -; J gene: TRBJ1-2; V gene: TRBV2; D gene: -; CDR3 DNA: TGTGCCAGCAGTGACCAAGGGGCAGGATTCTATGGCTACACCTTC; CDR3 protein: CASSDQGAGFYGYTF
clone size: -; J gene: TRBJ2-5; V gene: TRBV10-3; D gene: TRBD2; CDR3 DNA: TGTGCCATCAGTGATATGCCGGCGGGGGGTTCTGAGACCCAGTACTTC; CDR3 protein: CAISDMPAGGSETQYF
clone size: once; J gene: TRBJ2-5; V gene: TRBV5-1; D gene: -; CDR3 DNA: TGCGCCAGCAGCTTTACGGAGGGACAGACCCAGTACTTC; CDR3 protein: CASSFTEGQTQYF
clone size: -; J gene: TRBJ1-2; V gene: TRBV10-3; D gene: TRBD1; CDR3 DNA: TGTGCCATCAGTGAGAGGCGCGGGGGGACAGTAAACTATGGCTACACCTTC; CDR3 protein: CAISERRGGTVNYGYTF
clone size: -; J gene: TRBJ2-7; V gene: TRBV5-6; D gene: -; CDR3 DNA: TGTGCCAGCAGCTCGCGCCAAGGGAGCCCCTACGAGCAGTACTTC; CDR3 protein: CASSSRQGSPYEQYF
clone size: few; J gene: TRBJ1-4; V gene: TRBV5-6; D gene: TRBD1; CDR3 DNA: TGTGCCAGCAGCGGACAGGGAGCAGATGAAAAACTGTTTTTT; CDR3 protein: CASSGQGADEKLFF
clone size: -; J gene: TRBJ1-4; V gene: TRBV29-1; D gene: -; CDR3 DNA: TGCAGCGTTGAGGTGCGGCCGAGGGAAAAACTGTTTTTT; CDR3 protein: CSVEVRPREKLFF
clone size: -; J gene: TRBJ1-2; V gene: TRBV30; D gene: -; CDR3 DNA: TGTGCCTGGAGTGTACGTCAGGGCTATGGCTATGGCTACACCTTC; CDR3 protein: CAWSVRQGYGYGYTF
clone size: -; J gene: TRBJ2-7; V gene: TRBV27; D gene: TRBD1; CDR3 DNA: TGTGCCAGCAGTTCCCCATTAGCCGGGACAGGGGGAACCTACGAGCAGTACTTC; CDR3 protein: CASSSPLAGTGGTYEQYF
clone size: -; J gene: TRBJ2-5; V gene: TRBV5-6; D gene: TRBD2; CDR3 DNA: TGTGCCAGCAGCTTAGGAGCGGGAGGGCTTCCTGAGACCCAGTACTTC; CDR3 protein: CASSLGAGGLPETQYF
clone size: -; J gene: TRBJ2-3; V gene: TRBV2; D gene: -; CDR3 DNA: TGTGCCAGCAATGCAGGGTACGGGCCCACAGATACGCAGTATTTT; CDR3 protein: CASNAGYGPTDTQYF
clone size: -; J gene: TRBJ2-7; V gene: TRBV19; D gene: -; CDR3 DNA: TGTGCCAGTAGTACGGACTGTCGGCAGTACTTC; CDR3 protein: CASSTDCRQYF
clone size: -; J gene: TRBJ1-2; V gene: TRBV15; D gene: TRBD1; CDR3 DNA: TGTGCCACCAGCAAGGACAGGGTGATCGGCTACACCTTC; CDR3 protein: CATSKDRVIGYTF
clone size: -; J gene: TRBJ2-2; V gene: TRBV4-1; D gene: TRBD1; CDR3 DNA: TGCGCCAGCAGCCGCGGACAGGGCAACACCGGGGAGCTGTTTTTT; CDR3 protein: CASSRGQGNTGELFF
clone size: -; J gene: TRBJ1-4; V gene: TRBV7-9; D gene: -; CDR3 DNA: TGTGCCAGCAGCTTAAGAGCCGAAAAACTGTTTTTT; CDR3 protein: CASSLRAEKLFF
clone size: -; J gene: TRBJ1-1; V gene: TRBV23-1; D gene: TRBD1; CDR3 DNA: TGCGCCAGCAGTCAAGAGGACAGGGGCCTATTT; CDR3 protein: CASSQEDRGLF
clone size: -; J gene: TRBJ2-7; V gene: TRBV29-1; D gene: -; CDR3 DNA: TGCAGCGTTGAAGACCCGACAGGGCGGGGCGAGCAGTACTTC; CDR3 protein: CSVEDPTGRGEQYF
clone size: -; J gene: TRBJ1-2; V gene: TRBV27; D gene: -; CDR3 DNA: TGTGCCAGCAGTTTGCAACAGAACTATGGCTACACCTTC; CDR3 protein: CASSLQQNYGYTF
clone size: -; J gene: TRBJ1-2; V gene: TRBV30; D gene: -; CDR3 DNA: TGTGCCTGGAGTCCCTCGGGGGGGCCGGCCTCGGGCTACACCTTC; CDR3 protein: CAWSPSGGPASGYTF
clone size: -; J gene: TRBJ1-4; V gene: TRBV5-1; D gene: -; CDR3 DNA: TGCGCCAGCAGCTTTCAGGGAGGGAATGAAAAACTGTTTTTT; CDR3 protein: CASSFQGGNEKLFF
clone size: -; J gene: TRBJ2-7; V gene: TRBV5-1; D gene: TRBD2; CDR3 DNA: TGCGCCAGCAGCGAGAGGGGGACTAGCGGCGTCCCCTACGAGCAGTACTTC; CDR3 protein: CASSERGTSGVPYEQYF
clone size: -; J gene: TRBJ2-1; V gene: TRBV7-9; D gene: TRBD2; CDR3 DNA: TGTGCCAGCAGCTCCAAGCGGGAGGAGGTTCATGAGCAGTTCTTC; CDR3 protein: CASSSKREEVHEQFF
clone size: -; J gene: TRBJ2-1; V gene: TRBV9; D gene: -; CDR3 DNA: TGTGCCAGCAGCGGACTCCCGCAAGGCAAGGAGCAGTTCTTC; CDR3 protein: CASSGLPQGKEQFF
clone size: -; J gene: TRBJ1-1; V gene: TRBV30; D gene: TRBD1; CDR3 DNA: TGTGCCTGGAGTAAACCGAGGGACAGAGGGAACACTGAAGCTTTCTTT; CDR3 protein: CAWSKPRDRGNTEAFF
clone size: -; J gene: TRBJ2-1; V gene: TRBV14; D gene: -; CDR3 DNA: TGTGCCAGCAGCCCCAGCAAGGGGCGTATCTCCTACAATGAGCAGTTCTTC; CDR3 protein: CASSPSKGRISYNEQFF
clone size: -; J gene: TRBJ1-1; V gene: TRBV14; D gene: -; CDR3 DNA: TGTGCCAGCAGCCAGCTAGCAGCTGAAGCTTTCTTT; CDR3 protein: CASSQLAAEAFF
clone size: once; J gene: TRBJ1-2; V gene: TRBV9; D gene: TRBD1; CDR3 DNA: TGTGCCAGCAGCGTAGAGCAGGGGGTGGGCTACACCTTC; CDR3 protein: CASSVEQGVGYTF
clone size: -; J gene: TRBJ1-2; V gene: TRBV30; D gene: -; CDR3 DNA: TGTGCCTGGAGTCTGACTTATGGCTACACCTTC; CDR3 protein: CAWSLTYGYTF
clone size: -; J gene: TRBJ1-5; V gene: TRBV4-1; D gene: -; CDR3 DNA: TGCGCCAGCAGCCTGTCATCAGGGAATCAGCCCCAGCATTTT; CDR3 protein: CASSLSSGNQPQHF